Sequencing of this TCR beta chain was carried out in a study of T cell changes during pregnancy in multiple sclerosis. There are 17 residues in the CDR3. Unmatched junction bases numbered 11, after V lost 0 bases and J lost 9 bases. The V gene's germline CDR1 is SGDLS and CDR2 YYNGEE. Repertoires were generated with immunoSEQ multiplex PCR, while TCRdb's copy carries only in-frame clones and drops some. The sample includes about 56,000 clones, roughly nine tenths of them seen just once. V is TRBV9 and J is TRBJ2-2; 10 nucleotides align to TRBD2. This clonotype was obtained from a female donor with multiple sclerosis, enrolled in a pregnancy study. The sequencing here drew on CD4+ T cells from peripheral blood mononuclear cells, taken in the third trimester of pregnancy. The CDR3: CASSVVAGGPTGRELFF. The CDR3 DNA sequence: TGTGCCAGCAGCGTAGTAGCGGGGGGACCCACCGGCAGGGAGCTGTTTTTT.